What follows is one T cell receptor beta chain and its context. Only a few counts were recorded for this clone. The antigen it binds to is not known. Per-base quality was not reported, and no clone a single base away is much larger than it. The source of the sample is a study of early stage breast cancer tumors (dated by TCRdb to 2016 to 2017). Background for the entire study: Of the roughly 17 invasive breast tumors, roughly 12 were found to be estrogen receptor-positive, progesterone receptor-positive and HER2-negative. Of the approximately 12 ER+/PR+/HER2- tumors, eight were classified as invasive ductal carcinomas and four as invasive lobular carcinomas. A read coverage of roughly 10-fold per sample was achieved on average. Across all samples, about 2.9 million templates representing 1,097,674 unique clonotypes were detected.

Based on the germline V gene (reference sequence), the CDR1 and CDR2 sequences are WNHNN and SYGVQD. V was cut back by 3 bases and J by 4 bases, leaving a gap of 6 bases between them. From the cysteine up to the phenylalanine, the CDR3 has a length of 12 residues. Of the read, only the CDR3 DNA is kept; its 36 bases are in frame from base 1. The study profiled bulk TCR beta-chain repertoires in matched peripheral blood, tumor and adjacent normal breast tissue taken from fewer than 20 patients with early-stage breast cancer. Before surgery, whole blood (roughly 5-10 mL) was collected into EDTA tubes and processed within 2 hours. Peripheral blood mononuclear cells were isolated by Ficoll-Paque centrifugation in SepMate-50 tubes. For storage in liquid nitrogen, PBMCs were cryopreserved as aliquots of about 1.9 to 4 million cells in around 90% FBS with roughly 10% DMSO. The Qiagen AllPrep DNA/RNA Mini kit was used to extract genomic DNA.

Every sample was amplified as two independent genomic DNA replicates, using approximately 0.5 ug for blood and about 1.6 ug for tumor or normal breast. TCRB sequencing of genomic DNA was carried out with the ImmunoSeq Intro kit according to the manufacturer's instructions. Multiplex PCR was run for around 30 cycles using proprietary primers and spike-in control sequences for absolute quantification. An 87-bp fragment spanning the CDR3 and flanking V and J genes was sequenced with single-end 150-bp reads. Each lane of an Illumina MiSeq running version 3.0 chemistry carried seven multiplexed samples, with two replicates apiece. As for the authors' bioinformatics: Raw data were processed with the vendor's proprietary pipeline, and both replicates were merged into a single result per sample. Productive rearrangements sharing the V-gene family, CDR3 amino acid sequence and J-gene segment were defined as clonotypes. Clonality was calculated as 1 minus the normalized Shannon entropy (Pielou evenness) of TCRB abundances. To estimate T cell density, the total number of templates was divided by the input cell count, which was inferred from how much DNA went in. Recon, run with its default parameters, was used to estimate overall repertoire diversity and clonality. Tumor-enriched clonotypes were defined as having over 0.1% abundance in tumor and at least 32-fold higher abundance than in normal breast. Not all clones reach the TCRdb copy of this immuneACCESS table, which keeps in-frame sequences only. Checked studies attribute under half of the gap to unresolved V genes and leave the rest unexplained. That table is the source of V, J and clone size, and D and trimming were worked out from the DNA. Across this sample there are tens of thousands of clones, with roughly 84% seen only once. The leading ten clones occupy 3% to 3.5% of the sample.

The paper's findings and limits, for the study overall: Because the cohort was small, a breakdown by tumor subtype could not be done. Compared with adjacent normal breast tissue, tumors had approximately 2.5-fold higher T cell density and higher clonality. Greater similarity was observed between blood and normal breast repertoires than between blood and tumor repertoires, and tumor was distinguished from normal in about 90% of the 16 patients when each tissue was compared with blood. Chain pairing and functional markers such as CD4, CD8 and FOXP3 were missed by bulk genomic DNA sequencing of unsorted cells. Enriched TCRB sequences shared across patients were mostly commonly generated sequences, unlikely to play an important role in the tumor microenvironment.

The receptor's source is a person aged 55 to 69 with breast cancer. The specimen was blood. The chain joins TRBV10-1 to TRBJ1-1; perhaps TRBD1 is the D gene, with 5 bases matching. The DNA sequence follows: TGCGCCAGCAGTGACAGGGTCACTGAAGCTTTCTTT. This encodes CASSDRVTEAFF.